This T cell receptor (beta chain) was recovered during a study of cytomegalovirus exposure and HLA in healthy donors. Both 60 Vbeta primers and 13 Jbeta primers went into the PCR. Data came from immunoSEQ multiplex PCR; TCRdb stores just in-frame clones and leaves some out. The sample contains 55,000 to 75,000 clones, over 50% of which appear only once. V lost 2 bases, J lost 1 base, and 9 bases lay in between. The CDR3 contains 14 residues. Germline CDR1 reads MNHEY; CDR2 reads SVGAGI. Specimen: PBMCs. This sequence was found in a man under 40 in good health and CMV-seronegative. The rearrangement joins TRBV6-5 to TRBJ2-7; a possible D gene is TRBD1 (5 bases). The CDR3 DNA reads as TGTGCCAGCAGTTACAGGGGTTCTTCCTACGAGCAGTACTTC. Encoded protein: CASSYRGSSYEQYF.